The 24 T cell receptor beta chains below all came from one sample that was sequenced in a study of cytomegalovirus exposure and HLA in healthy donors. With 60 Vbeta and 13 Jbeta primers, the PCR was carried out. TCRdb keeps only in-frame clones here, not all; method: immunoSEQ multiplex PCR. The sample's table shows under 200,000 clones. The sample comprised PBMCs. Receptor source: a man under 40 in good health and CMV-seronegative.

The rearrangement links TRBV19 to TRBJ1-3; possibly TRBD1 for D (5 bases). Germline values: CDR1 LNHDA, CDR2 SQIVND (reference sequence). Trimming removed 4 bases at V and 1 base at J, with 8 bases between. The length of the CDR3 is 14 residues. The CDR3 here is CASSTGTSGNTIYF. The DNA of the CDR3 is TGTGCCAGTAGTACAGGGACTTCTGGAAACACCATATATTTT.

The chain couples TRBV5-1 to TRBJ1-1; maybe TRBD1 (5 bases). Germline assignment: CDR1 SGHRS and CDR2 YFSETQ. This CDR3 region has 15 residues. Trimming pared 4 bases from V and 1 base from J, leaving 14 bases between. CDR3 sequence: CASSEVPGKNTEAFF. In DNA, the CDR3 is TGCGCCAGCAGCGAAGTGCCAGGGAAGAACACTGAAGCTTTCTTT.

The chain joins TRBV10-3 to TRBJ2-3, with 8 bases that match TRBD2. The germline CDR1 and CDR2 sequences are ENHRY and SYGVKD. This CDR3 has 14 residues. Losses at the gene ends were 10 bases for V and 0 bases for J; bases not matched to a gene: 6. CDR3: CASVAGFSTDTQYF. The DNA of the CDR3 is TGTGCCAGTGTAGCGGGATTCAGCACAGATACGCAGTATTTT.

This rearrangement joins TRBV9 to TRBJ2-5; unclear D gene. The CDR3 runs 13 residues. CDR1 SGDLS and CDR2 YYNGEE come from the germline V gene. V shed 3 bases and J shed 1 base, with 7 bases lying between them. CDR3 in DNA: TGTGCCAGCAGCGGTGACTTCCAAGAGACCCAGTACTTC. Protein product: CASSGDFQETQYF.

The rearrangement links TRBV10-1 to TRBJ1-1; tentatively, D is TRBD1 (6 bases). Looked up from germline, CDR1 is WNHNN and CDR2 is SYGVQD (reference sequence). Between the trimmed V and J ends, which lost 3 bases and 7 bases, there was a span of 15 bases. The CDR3 spans 14 residues. CDR3 DNA: TGCGCCAGCAGTGAAAGTGGACAGCCAAATGAAGCTTTCTTT. Residues: CASSESGQPNEAFF.

V gene TRBV10-3 combines with J gene TRBJ2-5, with D tentatively TRBD1 (7 bases). The CDR3 is 15 amino acids. The V and J ends lost 2 bases and 4 bases respectively, with 14 bases between them. Germline CDR1 reads ENHRY; CDR2 reads SYGVKD. The DNA for the CDR3 is TGTGCCATCAGTGAGGGAGGGGGCGCGTCAGAGACCCAGTACTTC. It encodes CAISEGGGASETQYF.

V gene TRBV27 combines with J gene TRBJ2-7; 10 bases map to TRBD2. With 4 bases clipped from V and 7 bases from J, the junction kept 13 bases outside the gene matches. Germline CDR1 MNHEY, CDR2 SMNVEV (reference sequence). This CDR3 is built from 16 residues. CDR3 residues: CASSSAKPGLAREQYF. CDR3 in DNA: TGTGCCAGCAGTTCAGCTAAACCGGGACTAGCGCGGGAGCAGTACTTC.

This rearrangement joins TRBV15 to TRBJ1-5; 9 bases match TRBD1. Germline CDR1 is LNHNV and CDR2 is YYDKDF (reference sequence). The V and J ends lost 6 bases and 4 bases, in that order; junction bases with no gene match: 7. This CDR3 spans 15 amino acids. In DNA, the CDR3 is TGTGCCACCAGGAGGGACAGGGCTGGTAATCAGCCCCAGCATTTT. It is translated as CATRRDRAGNQPQHF.

The chain couples TRBV28 to TRBJ2-7; 10 bases match TRBD2. The CDR3 loop spans 19 amino acids. V lost 3 bases to trimming and J lost 5 bases; unmatched junction nucleotides: 19. CDR1 is MDHEN and CDR2 is SYDVKM in the germline V gene. The CDR3 loop reads CASSFLHGASGRADDEQYF. The CDR3, as DNA: TGTGCCAGCAGTTTTTTACACGGGGCCAGCGGGAGGGCCGACGACGAGCAGTACTTC.

The chain joins TRBV28 to TRBJ1-4; D is perhaps TRBD1 (5 bases). Germline CDR1 is MDHEN and CDR2 is SYDVKM. V lost 5 bases and J lost 0, with 16 bases in between. CDR3 length: 17 residues. The CDR3 nucleotides are TGTGCCAGCAGTCCATCGACAGTGATAGCAACTAATGAAAAACTGTTTTTT. Its translation: CASSPSTVIATNEKLFF.

This chain uses TRBV18 with TRBJ2-1; 7 bases are shared with TRBD1. The CDR3 has 16 residues. CDR1 and CDR2 from the germline V gene are KGHSH and LQKENI. V lost 0 bases and J lost 4; bases outside the gene matches: 6. The CDR3 protein is CASSPPTGTAYNEQFF. CDR3 nucleotide sequence: TGTGCCAGCTCACCACCGACCGGGACAGCATACAATGAGCAGTTCTTC.

The V and J genes are TRBV25-1 and TRBJ1-2; D is perhaps TRBD1 (5 bases). CDR1 is MGHDK, CDR2 SYGVNS, per germline. This CDR3 comprises 14 residues. The ends were cut back, 2 bases at V and 3 bases at J, with 10 bases in the middle. The CDR3: CASSEPGSHYGYTF. CDR3 DNA: TGTGCCAGCAGTGAACCAGGGTCGCACTATGGCTACACCTTC.

CDR3 in DNA: TGTGCCAGCTCGCAATCTTCAGCGGGGGCCACAGATACGCAGTATTTT. Translated: CASSQSSAGATDTQYF. The genes are TRBV18 and TRBJ2-3; 8 bases fit TRBD2. CDR1 is KGHSH, CDR2 LQKENI, per germline. The CDR3 sequence is 16 residues long. V trimming: 6 bases; J trimming: 2 bases; junction bases outside the gene matches: 10.

The rearrangement joins TRBV7-6 to TRBJ2-1; 9 nucleotides agree with TRBD1. Trimming at V came to 6 bases and at J to 7 bases, leaving 10 bases not matched to a gene. CDR1 is SGHVS, CDR2 FNYEAQ, per germline. CDR3 length: 15 amino acids. CDR3 loop: CASRIGTGPANEQFF. The CDR3 nucleotides are TGTGCCAGCAGAATCGGGACAGGGCCTGCGAATGAGCAGTTCTTC.

V usage is TRBV11-3 and J usage is TRBJ2-7; D is uncertain. CDR1 SGHNT and CDR2 YENEEA come from the germline V gene. The V end was cut by 5 bases, the J end by 2 bases, with 10 bases between. CDR3 length: 13 residues. The CDR3 spells CASSSTVTYEQYF. The CDR3 nucleotides are TGTGCCAGCAGCAGTACAGTAACCTACGAGCAGTACTTC.

V gene TRBV11-2 combines with J gene TRBJ2-7; 10 positions agree with TRBD2. V was pared by 3 bases and J by 2 bases, with 4 bases of the junction left unmatched. Per germline, CDR1 SGHAT and CDR2 FQNNGV. This CDR3 is built from 15 residues. The CDR3 DNA reads as TGTGCCAGCAGCTTTTCCCTAGCGGGGGCCTACGAGCAGTACTTC. The encoded protein is CASSFSLAGAYEQYF.

The CDR3 DNA follows: TGTGCCAGCAGCAAAGGACAGGGACGCATGAACACTGAAGCTTTCTTT. Amino acids: CASSKGQGRMNTEAFF. The gene calls are TRBV21-1 and TRBJ1-1; TRBD1, the D gene given by the table, was not confirmed from the DNA. TRBV21-1 is annotated as a pseudogene. CDR3 length equals 16 residues.

This CDR3 is CASSPRTGLGANVLTF. DNA of the CDR3: TGTGCCAGCTCACCAAGGACGGGACTCGGGGCCAACGTCCTGACTTTC. The chain is built from TRBV18 and TRBJ2-6; perhaps TRBD2 as D (6 bases). This CDR3 has 16 amino acids. CDR1 is KGHSH and CDR2 is LQKENI in the germline V gene. With 2 bases removed from V and 4 bases from J, the gap between germline ends came to 12 bases.

V is TRBV30 and J is TRBJ1-3; D remains ambiguous. CDR1 is GTSNPN and CDR2 is SVGIG in the germline V gene (reference sequence). The V and J ends lost 0 bases and 0 bases respectively, with 21 bases between them. The CDR3 totals 19 residues. CDR3 bases: TGTGCCTGGAGTGTACAACTAGGGTTCTATCCAAGCTCTGGAAACACCATATATTTT. Amino acids: CAWSVQLGFYPSSGNTIYF.

The chain uses TRBV28 and TRBJ2-7, with 9 nucleotides matching TRBD1. The CDR3 extends over 15 amino acids. Germline CDR1 and CDR2: MDHEN and SYDVKM. V was pared by 5 bases and J by 2 bases, with 7 bases of the junction left unmatched. CDR3 amino acids: CASSGGGQGPYEQYF. Written as DNA, the CDR3 is TGTGCCAGCAGTGGGGGGGGACAGGGACCCTACGAGCAGTACTTC. The full variable domain, its missing parts supplied by reference TRBV28 and TRBJ2-7, is DVKVTQSSRYLVKRTGEKVFLECVQDMDHENMFWYRQDPGLGLRLIYFSYDVKMKEKGDIPEGYSVSREKKERFSLILESASTNQTSMYLCASSGGGQGPYEQYFGPGTRLTVT.

Details on this clone: Other DNA sequences in the same sample also yield this CDR3. The rearrangement joins TRBV7-9 to TRBJ2-7; TRBD2 aligns across 9 bases. Per germline, CDR1 SEHNR and CDR2 FQNEAQ (reference sequence). After removal of 5 bases from V and 2 bases from J, the junction contained 4 bases not matched to a gene. This CDR3 spans 14 amino acids. This CDR3 is CASSKASGAYEQYF. The DNA for the CDR3 is TGTGCCAGCAGCAAAGCTAGCGGGGCCTACGAGCAGTACTTC.

The chain carries TRBV9 and TRBJ2-7, with D possibly matching TRBD2 (6 bases). V lost 4 bases, J lost 6 bases, and 17 bases lay in between. This CDR3 has 14 residues. CDR1 and CDR2 (germline): SGDLS, YYNGEE. The CDR3 reads CASSPGGRTFEQYF. CDR3 DNA sequence: TGTGCCAGCAGCCCCGGAGGGCGGACGTTCGAGCAGTACTTC.

The chain carries TRBV7-3 and TRBJ1-5; D is undetermined. The germline V gene encodes CDR1 SGHTA and CDR2 FQGTGA. The ends were cut back, 5 bases at V and 11 bases at J, with 16 bases in the middle. There are 13 residues in the CDR3. CDR3 DNA: TGTGCCAGCAGCCCCCCGGGAGGCGGCGCCCAGCATTTT. This gives the protein CASSPPGGGAQHF.

The chain uses TRBV4-2 and TRBJ2-6; maybe TRBD1 (6 bases). Trimming removed 1 base from V and 0 bases from J, with 10 bases in between. Germline-derived CDR1 and CDR2 are LGHNA and YNFKEQ. The CDR3 is 17 residues long. This chain's CDR3 is CASSQGTESSGANVLTF. The CDR3, as DNA: TGTGCCAGCAGCCAAGGGACAGAGAGCTCTGGGGCCAACGTCCTGACTTTC.